This T cell receptor beta chain was observed in a study of CD8+ T cells in alopecia areata. At the level of the study: Twice daily, treated patients received 5 to 10 mg of oral tofacitinib.

Treatment meaning: oral pan-JAK inhibitor, 5-10 mg twice daily. Specimens obtained from alopecia areata patients comprised lesional scalp punch biopsies and peripheral blood. PBMCs, the starting material, were the source of sorted CD4+ and CD8+ T cells. The sequencing template was cDNA reverse transcribed from extracted RNA. Libraries were prepared by immunoSEQ multiplex PCR; TCRdb keeps only in-frame clonotypes and omits some of them. The data hold over 100,000 clones, with about 50% observed a single time. The germline CDR1 and CDR2 sequences are SGHRS and YFSETQ. The CDR3 has 14 amino acids. With 4 bases clipped from V and 8 bases from J, the junction kept 6 bases outside the gene matches.

This chain joins TRBV5-1 and TRBJ1-4; TRBD1 matches 9 bases. Here the sequenced sample was CD4+ T cells sorted from blood, taken at week 4, from a patient treated with tofacitinib. This TCR derives from a human donor with alopecia areata. The CDR3 bases are TGCGCCAGCAGCACGGGACAGGGAGAGGAAAAACTGTTTTTT. It codes for CASSTGQGEEKLFF. Full variable domain (remainder filled in from reference TRBV5-1 and TRBJ1-4): KAGVTQTPRYLIKTRGQQVTLSCSPISGHRSVSWYQQTPGQGLQFLFEYFSETQRNKGNFPGRFSGRQFSNSRSEMNVSTLELGDSALYLCASSTGQGEEKLFFGSGTQLSVL.